Following are 14 T cell receptor beta chains from one sample sequenced in a study of metastatic and nonmetastatic thyroid tumors. All patients were untreated before thyroid surgery. TCRdb used MiXCR to call clones anew from the PCR reads. This sample carries around 50,000 clones, 25% to 35% of them seen once, and the ten largest clones take approximately 15%. Source material: blood. These receptor sequences come from a female donor with papillary thyroid cancer or a benign thyroid nodule (not recorded which). Some clones in this sample may be carry-over from other donors' samples.

This clone was observed a handful of times. The chain uses TRBV6-2 or TRBV6-3 and TRBJ2-2; D tentatively fits TRBD1 or TRBD2 (5 bases each). Trimming left V 4 bases short and J 9 bases short, with 18 bases between. CDR3 length: 15 residues. The germline gives CDR1 MNHEY, CDR2 SVGEGT. The CDR3 DNA reads as TGTGCCAGCAGTTGGGCCGGGCCCCGGGGCCGGGAGCTGTTTTTT. This gives the protein CASSWAGPRGRELFF.

The chain uses TRBV24-1 and TRBJ2-7; D is possibly TRBD2 (6 bases). The CDR3 is 13 amino acids. Trimming cost V 5 bases and J 2 bases, with 9 bases left between them. The germline V gene has CDR1 KGHDR and CDR2 SFDVKD. As DNA, the CDR3 is TGTGCCACCAGTGCCGGGAGACCCTACGAGCAGTACTTC. It yields the protein CATSAGRPYEQYF.

This clone was recorded a few times. The V call is TRBV25-1, the J call TRBJ1-2, with no clear D. The CDR3 covers 15 residues. The V gene's germline CDR1 is MGHDK and CDR2 SYGVNS. V lost 5 bases and J 4 bases, leaving 17 bases between the germline ends. For the CDR3, the DNA is TGTGCCAGCAGTTCGGGGATAACCGGGTTCTATGGCTACACCTTC. This translates into CASSSGITGFYGYTF.

The chain carries TRBV19 and TRBJ2-7; 10 bases fit TRBD1. Germline CDR1 reads LNHDA; CDR2 reads SQIVND (reference sequence). Losses at the gene ends were 6 bases for V and 2 bases for J; bases not matched to a gene: 7. The CDR3 has 15 amino acids. The CDR3 sequence: CASRIGTGAAYEQYF. In DNA form, the CDR3 reads TGTGCCAGTAGGATTGGGACAGGGGCGGCCTACGAGCAGTACTTC.

The rearrangement joins TRBV6-2 or TRBV6-3 to TRBJ2-6, with D possibly matching TRBD2 (6 bases). Trimming cost V 3 bases and J 0 bases, with 18 bases left between them. CDR1 is MNHEY, CDR2 SVGEGT, per germline. The CDR3 totals 19 residues. DNA for the CDR3: TGTGCCAGCAGTTATGTCTTTAGTCGGGGGTACTCTGGGGCCAACGTCCTGACTTTC. Protein sequence: CASSYVFSRGYSGANVLTF.

There are a few counts of this clone. The rearrangement links TRBV6-5 to TRBJ1-2; D gene unclear. Trimming shortened V by 0 bases and J by 5 bases, and 13 bases separated the two germline ends. This CDR3 region has 15 residues. CDR1 and CDR2 from the germline V gene are MNHEY and SVGAGI. In DNA, the CDR3 is TGTGCCAGCAGTTACTCCTCGGAGGGAATTTATGGCTACACCTTC. Translating it yields CASSYSSEGIYGYTF.

The chain employs TRBV12-3 or TRBV12-4 and TRBJ1-2; no clear D. The CDR3 runs 12 residues. V shed 4 bases and J shed 4 bases, with 7 bases lying between them. The CDR3 DNA is TGTGCCAGCAGTTCACGTCCCTATGGCTACACCTTC. Protein sequence: CASSSRPYGYTF.

As to this clone: Other DNA sequences in the same sample also yield this CDR3. The chain has TRBV30 and TRBJ1-3, with 7 bases identical to TRBD1. Looked up from germline, CDR1 is GTSNPN and CDR2 is SVGIG (reference sequence). The junction had 4 bases not matched to a gene; V was cut back by 1 base and J by 4 bases. This CDR3 spans 14 amino acids. The CDR3 here is CAWSAKGAGNTIYF. CDR3 sequence (DNA): TGTGCCTGGAGTGCTAAGGGGGCCGGAAACACCATATATTTT.

This clone was observed many times. The chain has TRBV7-3 and TRBJ2-3; 15 nucleotides match TRBD2. The germline CDR1 and CDR2 sequences are SGHTA and FQGTGA. The CDR3 covers 16 residues. J lost 4 bases, V lost 6 bases, and 5 bases had no gene match. The CDR3 spells CASRPGTSGRSDTQYF. The CDR3 DNA sequence: TGTGCCAGCAGACCCGGGACTAGCGGGAGGTCAGATACGCAGTATTTT.

The chain combines TRBV30 with TRBJ2-7, with 10 bases aligning to TRBD1. Germline lookup yields CDR1 GTSNPN and CDR2 SVGIG (reference sequence). V was clipped by 5 bases and J by 4 bases; unmatched bases: 5. CDR3 length: 13 amino acids. CDR3 in amino acids: CAWSGQGNYEQYF. CDR3 nucleotide sequence: TGTGCCTGGTCGGGACAGGGGAATTACGAGCAGTACTTC.

The gene calls are TRBV11-2 and TRBJ2-1; weak D call: TRBD2 (6 bases). V lost 7 bases to trimming and J lost 7 bases, with 20 bases between them. Per the germline V gene, CDR1 is SGHAT and CDR2 is FQNNGV. This CDR3 is built from 15 residues. The CDR3 sequence is CASNQAGGTFNEQFF. The CDR3 bases are TGTGCCAGCAACCAAGCTGGGGGGACCTTTAATGAGCAGTTCTTC.

This sequence joins TRBV30 and TRBJ2-5; 7 nucleotides agree with TRBD1. Per germline, CDR1 GTSNPN and CDR2 SVGIG (reference sequence). The CDR3 loop spans 15 amino acids. V trimming: 6 bases; J trimming: 0 bases; junction bases outside the gene matches: 10. As DNA, the CDR3 is TGTGCCTGTTCTGGGACAGAAAAGTACCAAGAGACCCAGTACTTC. Protein sequence: CACSGTEKYQETQYF.

This clone showed up just a few times. The chain links TRBV6-1 to TRBJ2-7; maybe TRBD2 (6 bases). Trimming removed 7 bases at V and 2 bases at J, with 12 bases between. Per the germline V gene, CDR1 is MNHNS and CDR2 is SASEGT. CDR3 size: 13 residues. The CDR3 nucleotides are TGTGCCAGCATCCCGGGAGTTCCCTACGAGCAGTACTTC. Protein product: CASIPGVPYEQYF.

This clone was found a few times. The J gene is TRBJ1-1, the V gene TRBV6-1, with D tentatively TRBD1 (6 bases). Germline V gene data show CDR1 as MNHNS and CDR2 as SASEGT. Trimming removed 8 bases at V and 3 bases at J, with 13 bases between. This CDR3 comprises 13 residues. The CDR3 spells CASYIQGHTEAFF. For the CDR3, the DNA is TGTGCCAGCTACATACAGGGACACACTGAAGCTTTCTTT.